This TCR beta chain originates from a study of T-cell reconstitution after alpha-beta-depleted transplantation in children. About this clonotype: A much larger clonotype is one base distant, so this may be a read error.

It was with unique molecular identifiers that the TCRbeta library was prepared. TCRdb called the PCR reads again in MiXCR, with one record for every CDR3 protein. There are around 600,000 distinct CDR3 sequences in the sample; 10% to 13% occur only once, and approximately 4.1% lies in the top ten. Trimming shortened V by 11 bases and J by 0 bases, and 5 bases separated the two germline ends. The CDR3 loop spans 11 amino acids. The V gene's germline CDR1 is MNHNS and CDR2 SASEGT. The receptor was derived from a human donor who donated a stem cell graft to a child with acute myeloid leukemia. The starting material was PBMCs from the stem cell graft donor, obtained from the stem cell graft. The rearrangement links TRBV6-1 to TRBJ1-3; D unresolved. In nucleotides, the CDR3 is TGTGCCTCAGCCTCTGGAAACACCATATATTTT. Its translation: CASASGNTIYF.